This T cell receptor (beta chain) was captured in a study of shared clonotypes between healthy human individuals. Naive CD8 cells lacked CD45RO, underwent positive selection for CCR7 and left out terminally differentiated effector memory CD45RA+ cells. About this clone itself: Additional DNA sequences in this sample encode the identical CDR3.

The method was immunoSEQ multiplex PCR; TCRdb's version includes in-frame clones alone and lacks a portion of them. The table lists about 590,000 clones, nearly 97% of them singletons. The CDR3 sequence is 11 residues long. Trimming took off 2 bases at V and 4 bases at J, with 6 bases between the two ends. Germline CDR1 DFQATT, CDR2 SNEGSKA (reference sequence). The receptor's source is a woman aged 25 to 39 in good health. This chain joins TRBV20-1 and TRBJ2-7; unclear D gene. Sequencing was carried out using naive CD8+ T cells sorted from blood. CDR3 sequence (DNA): TGCAGTGCTAGATCCGGGTACGAGCAGTACTTC. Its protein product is CSARSGYEQYF.